The next 12 T cell receptor beta chains were all read from a single sample in a study of cytomegalovirus exposure and HLA in healthy donors. It was with 60 Vbeta and 13 Jbeta primers that the PCR ran. Some clones are missing from TCRdb's copy, which holds only in-frame ones; the method was immunoSEQ multiplex PCR. Of approximately 100,000 clones listed, around 74% are singletons. The sample comprised PBMCs. The source of these receptors is a woman in her forties in good health and CMV-seronegative.

The chain's CDR3 is CASSLRRIETQYF. As DNA, the CDR3 is TGTGCCAGCAGCTTACGTAGAATAGAGACCCAGTACTTC. J is TRBJ2-5 and V is TRBV7-8; D is ambiguous. Germline V gene data show CDR1 as SGHVS and CDR2 as FQNEAQ. The germline V and J ends were trimmed by 2 bases and 4 bases, with 8 bases remaining between them. The CDR3 extends over 13 amino acids.

The chain links TRBV21-1 to TRBJ1-6. TRBV21-1 is a known pseudogene. This CDR3 is built from 16 residues. CDR3 protein: CASDGGRFYFNSPLHF. CDR3 in DNA: TGTGCCAGCGACGGGGGTCGGTTCTACTTTAATTCACCCCTCCACTTT.

This clone is a singleton in its sample. The V gene is TRBV27, the J gene TRBJ2-7; 8 positions match TRBD1. J gave up 2 bases and V 5 bases, and 5 bases lay outside the gene matches. CDR3 size: 14 residues. The germline V gene encodes CDR1 MNHEY and CDR2 SMNVEV (reference sequence). CDR3 bases: TGTGCCAGCAGTGGTGGGACAGGAGCCTACGAGCAGTACTTC. Translating gives CASSGGTGAYEQYF.

The rearrangement uses TRBV29-1 and TRBJ2-1; TRBD1 is a possible D gene (5 bases). CDR1 is SQVTM, CDR2 ANQGSEA, per germline. The CDR3 is made up of 13 amino acids. V was clipped by 4 bases and J by 5 bases, with 12 bases between them. CDR3 nucleotides: TGCAGCGTTGTCGTGCAGGGCCACAATGAGCAGTTCTTC. Protein sequence: CSVVVQGHNEQFF.

V gene TRBV11-2 combines with J gene TRBJ1-1, with D unresolved. There are 14 residues in the CDR3. Germline V gene lookup returns CDR1 SGHAT and CDR2 FQNNGV. Trimming shortened V by 2 bases and J by 5 bases, and 12 bases separated the two germline ends. The CDR3 reads CASSLSAGRTEAFF. The CDR3 bases are TGTGCCAGCAGCTTATCCGCGGGTAGGACTGAAGCTTTCTTT.

The V and J genes are TRBV10-2 and TRBJ1-1; possibly TRBD1 for D (5 bases). The V and J ends lost 5 bases and 4 bases respectively, with 11 bases between them. The V gene's germline CDR1 is WSHSY and CDR2 SAAADI. The CDR3 totals 13 residues. The CDR3 protein is CASSPGSGTEAFF. The CDR3, as DNA: TGCGCCAGCAGTCCAGGGTCCGGCACTGAAGCTTTCTTT.

The V and J genes are TRBV2 and TRBJ2-1, with a tentative D call TRBD1 (6 bases). Germline assignment: CDR1 SNHLY and CDR2 FYNNEI. With 4 bases removed from V and 8 bases from J, the gap between germline ends came to 15 bases. The CDR3 totals 14 residues. The CDR3 reads CASSGLTRQDEQFF. DNA of the CDR3: TGTGCCAGCAGTGGGCTGACACGACAGGATGAGCAGTTCTTC.

The chain uses TRBV7-9 and TRBJ2-2; 7 bases map to TRBD2. With V trimmed by 5 bases and J by 7 bases, 7 bases remained unmatched. The CDR3 length is 14 residues. The germline V gene encodes CDR1 SEHNR and CDR2 FQNEAQ (reference sequence). The CDR3 DNA reads as TGTGCCAGCAGCGATTACCGGGAGGTCGGGGAGCTGTTTTTT. Translated, it gives CASSDYREVGELFF.

In the case of this clone: An end of the junction differs from the germline gene, which may be a read error. The chain combines TRBV5-1 with TRBJ1-4, with TRBD1 as a possible D gene (6 bases). Germline values: CDR1 SGHRS, CDR2 YFSETQ. CDR3 length: 17 amino acids. The CDR3 DNA follows: TGCGCCAGCAGCTTGGAAAGAACAGGGTCGGCTGCCCACGGATGGGTTTTT. Translated: CASSLERTGSAAHGWVF. The variable domain in full, completed from reference TRBV5-1 and TRBJ1-4, reads KAGVTQTPRYLIKTRGQQVTLSCSPISGHRSVSWYQQTPGQGLQFLFEYFSETQRNKGNFPGRFSGRQFSNSRSEMNVSTLELGDSALYLCASSLERTGSAAHGWVFGSGTQLSVL.

DNA of the CDR3: TGTGCCAGCAGCGCGGGGGAAACGTACGAGCAGTACTTC. Its protein product is CASSAGETYEQYF. The rearrangement joins TRBV9 to TRBJ2-7; D is perhaps TRBD2 (6 bases). Trimming pared 3 bases from V and 4 bases from J, leaving 11 bases between. CDR1 SGDLS and CDR2 YYNGEE come from the germline V gene. This CDR3 contains 13 residues.

The rearrangement uses TRBV19 and TRBJ2-6; D perhaps matches TRBD2 (6 bases). The germline CDR1 and CDR2 sequences are LNHDA and SQIVND (reference sequence). V shed 6 bases and J shed 0 bases, with 12 bases lying between them. The CDR3 has 16 residues. The CDR3 loop is CASRALRDSGANVLTF. CDR3 DNA: TGTGCCAGTAGGGCCCTGCGGGACTCTGGGGCCAACGTCCTGACTTTC.

The CDR3 sequence: CASTSTSHEQYF. CDR3 DNA: TGTGCCAGCACCAGCACTAGTCACGAGCAGTACTTC. This rearrangement joins TRBV28 to TRBJ2-7, with D possibly being TRBD2 (5 bases). Per the germline V gene, CDR1 is MDHEN and CDR2 is SYDVKM. There are 12 residues in the CDR3. The V and J ends lost 7 bases and 5 bases respectively, with 12 bases between them.